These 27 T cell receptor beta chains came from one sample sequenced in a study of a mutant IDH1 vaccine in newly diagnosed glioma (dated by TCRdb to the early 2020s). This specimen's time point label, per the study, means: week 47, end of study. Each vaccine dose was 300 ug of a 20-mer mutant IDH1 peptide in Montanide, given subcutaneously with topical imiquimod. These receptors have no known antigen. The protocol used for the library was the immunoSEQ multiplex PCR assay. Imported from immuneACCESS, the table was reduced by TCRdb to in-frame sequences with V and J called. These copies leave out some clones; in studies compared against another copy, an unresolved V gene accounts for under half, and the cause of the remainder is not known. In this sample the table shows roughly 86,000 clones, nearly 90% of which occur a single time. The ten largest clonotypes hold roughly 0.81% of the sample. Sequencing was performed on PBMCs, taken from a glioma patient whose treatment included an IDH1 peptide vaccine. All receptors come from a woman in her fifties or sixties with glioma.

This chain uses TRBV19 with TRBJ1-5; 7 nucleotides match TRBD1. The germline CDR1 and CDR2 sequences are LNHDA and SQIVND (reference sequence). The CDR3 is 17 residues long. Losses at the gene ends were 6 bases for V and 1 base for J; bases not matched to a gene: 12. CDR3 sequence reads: CASRQTFGQVSNQPQHF. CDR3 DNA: TGTGCCAGTAGGCAAACCTTCGGACAGGTCAGCAATCAGCCCCAGCATTTT.

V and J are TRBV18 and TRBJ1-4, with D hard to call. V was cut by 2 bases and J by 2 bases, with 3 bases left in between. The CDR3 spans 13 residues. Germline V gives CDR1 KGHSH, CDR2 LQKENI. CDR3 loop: CASSPTTNEKLFF. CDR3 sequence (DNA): TGTGCCAGCTCACCAACGACTAATGAAAAACTGTTTTTT.

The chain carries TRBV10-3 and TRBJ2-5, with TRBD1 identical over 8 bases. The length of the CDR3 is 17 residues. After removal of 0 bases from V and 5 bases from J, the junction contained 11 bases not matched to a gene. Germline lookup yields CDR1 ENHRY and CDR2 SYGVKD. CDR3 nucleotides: TGTGCCATCAGTGAGTCCGTGACAGGGGCTCAAAGGGAGACCCAGTACTTC. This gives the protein CAISESVTGAQRETQYF.

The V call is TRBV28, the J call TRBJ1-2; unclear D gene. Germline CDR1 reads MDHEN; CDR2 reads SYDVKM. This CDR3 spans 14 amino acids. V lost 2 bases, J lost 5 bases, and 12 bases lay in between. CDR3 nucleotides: TGTGCCAGCAGTTTAGGTTCAGTCTCATATGGCTACACCTTC. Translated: CASSLGSVSYGYTF.

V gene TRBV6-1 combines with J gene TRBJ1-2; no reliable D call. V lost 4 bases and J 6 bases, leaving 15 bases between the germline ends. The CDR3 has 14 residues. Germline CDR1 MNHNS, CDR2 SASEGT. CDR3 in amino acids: CASSVGSNSDGYTF. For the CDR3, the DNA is TGTGCCAGCAGTGTCGGGTCTAATTCCGATGGCTACACCTTC.

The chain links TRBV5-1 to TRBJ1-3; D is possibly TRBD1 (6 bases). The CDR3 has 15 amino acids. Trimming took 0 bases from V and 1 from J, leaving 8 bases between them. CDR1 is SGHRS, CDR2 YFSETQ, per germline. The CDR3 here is CASSLGTESGNTIYF. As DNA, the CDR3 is TGCGCCAGCAGCTTGGGGACAGAGTCTGGAAACACCATATATTTT.

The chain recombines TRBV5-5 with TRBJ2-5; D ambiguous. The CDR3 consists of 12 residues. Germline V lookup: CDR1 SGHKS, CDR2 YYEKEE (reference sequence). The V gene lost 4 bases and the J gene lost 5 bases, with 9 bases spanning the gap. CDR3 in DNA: TGTGCCAGCAGCCCGTTGGGGGAGACCCAGTACTTC. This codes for CASSPLGETQYF.

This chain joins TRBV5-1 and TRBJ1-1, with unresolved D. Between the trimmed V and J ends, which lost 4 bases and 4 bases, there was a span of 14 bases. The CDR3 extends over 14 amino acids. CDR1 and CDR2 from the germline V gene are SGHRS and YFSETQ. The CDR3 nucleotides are TGCGCCAGCAGCCCAACACCGGCTGTCACTGAAGCTTTCTTT. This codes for CASSPTPAVTEAFF.

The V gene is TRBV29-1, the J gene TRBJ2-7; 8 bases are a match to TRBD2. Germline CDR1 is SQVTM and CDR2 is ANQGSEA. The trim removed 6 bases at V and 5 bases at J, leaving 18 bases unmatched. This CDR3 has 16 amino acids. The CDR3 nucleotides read TGCAGCGTAGGGACTAGTCGAGGGAGAAGAAAGAACGAGCAGTACTTC. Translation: CSVGTSRGRRKNEQYF.

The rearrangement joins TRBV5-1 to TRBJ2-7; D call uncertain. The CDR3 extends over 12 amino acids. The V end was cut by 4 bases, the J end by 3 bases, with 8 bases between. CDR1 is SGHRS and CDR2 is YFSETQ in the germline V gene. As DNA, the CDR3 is TGCGCCAGCAGCGTCGGATTCTACGAGCAGTACTTC. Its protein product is CASSVGFYEQYF.

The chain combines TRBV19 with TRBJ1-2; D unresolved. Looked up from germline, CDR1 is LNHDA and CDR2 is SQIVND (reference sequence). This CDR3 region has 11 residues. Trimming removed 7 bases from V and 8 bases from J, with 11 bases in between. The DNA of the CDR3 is TGTGCCAGTACCTGGGTGGGAGGCTACACCTTC. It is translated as CASTWVGGYTF.

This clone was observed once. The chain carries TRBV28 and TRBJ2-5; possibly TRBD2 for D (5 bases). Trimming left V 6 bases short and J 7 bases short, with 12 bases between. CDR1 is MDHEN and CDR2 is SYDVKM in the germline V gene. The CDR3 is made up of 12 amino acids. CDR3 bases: TGTGCCAGCAGCCTCCGGGAAGGGACCCAGTACTTC. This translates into CASSLREGTQYF.

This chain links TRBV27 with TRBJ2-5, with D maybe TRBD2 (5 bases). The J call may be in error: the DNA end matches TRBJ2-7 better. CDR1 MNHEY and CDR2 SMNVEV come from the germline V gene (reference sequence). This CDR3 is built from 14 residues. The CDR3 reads CASSLSGGGNEQYF. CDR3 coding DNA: TGTGCCAGCAGTTTATCAGGAGGCGGAAACGAGCAGTACTTC.

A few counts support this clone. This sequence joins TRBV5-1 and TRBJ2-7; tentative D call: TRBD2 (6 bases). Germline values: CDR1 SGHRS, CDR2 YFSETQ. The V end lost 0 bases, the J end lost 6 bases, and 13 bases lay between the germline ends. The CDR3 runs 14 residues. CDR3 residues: CASSLDGQGLEQYF. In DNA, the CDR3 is TGCGCCAGCAGCTTGGATGGCCAGGGACTCGAGCAGTACTTC.

CDR3 protein: CASSLEGTGLAHF. The CDR3 DNA reads as TGTGCCAGCAGTTTAGAGGGGACAGGGCTCGCCCACTTT. The chain couples TRBV28 to TRBJ1-6; 9 nucleotides align to TRBD1. Germline CDR1 MDHEN, CDR2 SYDVKM. CDR3 length: 13 residues. With V trimmed by 2 bases and J by 18 bases, 8 bases remained unmatched.

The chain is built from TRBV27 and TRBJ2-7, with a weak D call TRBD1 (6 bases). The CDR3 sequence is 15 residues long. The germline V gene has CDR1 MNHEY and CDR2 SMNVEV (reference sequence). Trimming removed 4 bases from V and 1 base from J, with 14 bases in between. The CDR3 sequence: CASSSRQASSYEQYF. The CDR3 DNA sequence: TGTGCCAGCAGTTCCCGACAGGCCTCGTCCTACGAGCAGTACTTC.

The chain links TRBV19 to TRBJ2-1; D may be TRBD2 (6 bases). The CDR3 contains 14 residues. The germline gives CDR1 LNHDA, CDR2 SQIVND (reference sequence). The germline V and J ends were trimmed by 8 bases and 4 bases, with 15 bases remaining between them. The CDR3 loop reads CASGTSPRYNEQFF. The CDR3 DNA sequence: TGTGCCAGTGGGACTTCACCCCGGTACAATGAGCAGTTCTTC.

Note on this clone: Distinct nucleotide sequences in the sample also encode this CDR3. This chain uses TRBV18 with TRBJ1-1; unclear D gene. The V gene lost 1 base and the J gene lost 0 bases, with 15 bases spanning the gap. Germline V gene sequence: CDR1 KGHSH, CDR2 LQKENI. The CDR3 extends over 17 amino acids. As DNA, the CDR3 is TGTGCCAGCTCACCACGGGAGGGAGCCCTTATGAACACTGAAGCTTTCTTT. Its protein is CASSPREGALMNTEAFF.

The CDR3 DNA sequence: TGCGCCAGCAGCCAAGGATTGATTGGGGGGCAGGACTATGGCTACACCTTC. As protein: CASSQGLIGGQDYGYTF. This sequence joins TRBV4-1 and TRBJ1-2; maybe TRBD1 (6 bases). The length of the CDR3 is 17 residues. The V gene lost 1 base and the J gene lost 3 bases, with 18 bases spanning the gap. The germline gives CDR1 MGHRA, CDR2 YSYEKL.

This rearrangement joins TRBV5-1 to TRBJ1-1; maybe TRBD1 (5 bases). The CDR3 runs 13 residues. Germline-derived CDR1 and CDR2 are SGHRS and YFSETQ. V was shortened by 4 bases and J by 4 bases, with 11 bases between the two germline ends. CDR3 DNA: TGCGCCAGCAGCACGGACACGTCCACTGAAGCTTTCTTT. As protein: CASSTDTSTEAFF. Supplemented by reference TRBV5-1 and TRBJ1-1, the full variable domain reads KAGVTQTPRYLIKTRGQQVTLSCSPISGHRSVSWYQQTPGQGLQFLFEYFSETQRNKGNFPGRFSGRQFSNSRSEMNVSTLELGDSALYLCASSTDTSTEAFFGQGTRLTVV.

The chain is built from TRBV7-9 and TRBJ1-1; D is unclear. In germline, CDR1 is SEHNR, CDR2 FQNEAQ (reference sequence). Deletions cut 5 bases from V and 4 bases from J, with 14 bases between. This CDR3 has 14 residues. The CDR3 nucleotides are TGTGCCAGCAGCGAGCGAGCGGGCCGCACTGAAGCTTTCTTT. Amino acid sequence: CASSERAGRTEAFF. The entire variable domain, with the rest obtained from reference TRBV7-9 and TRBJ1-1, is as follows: DTGVSQNPRHKITKRGQNVTFRCDPISEHNRLYWYRQTLGQGPEFLTYFQNEAQLEKSRLLSDRFSAERPKGSFSTLEIQRTEQGDSAMYLCASSERAGRTEAFFGQGTRLTVV.

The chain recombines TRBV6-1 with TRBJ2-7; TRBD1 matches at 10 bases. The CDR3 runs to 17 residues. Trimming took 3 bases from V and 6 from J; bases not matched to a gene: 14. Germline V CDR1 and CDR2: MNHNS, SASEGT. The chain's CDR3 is CASSEAGGGQGILEQYF. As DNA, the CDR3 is TGTGCCAGCAGTGAGGCCGGGGGGGGACAGGGGATTCTCGAGCAGTACTTC.

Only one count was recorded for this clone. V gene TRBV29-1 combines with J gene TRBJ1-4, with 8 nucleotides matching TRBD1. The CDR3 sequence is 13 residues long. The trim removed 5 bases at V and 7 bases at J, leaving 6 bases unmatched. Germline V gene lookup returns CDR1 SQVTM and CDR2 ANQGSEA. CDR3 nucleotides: TGCAGCGTTTCCGGGACAGGTCCTGAAAAACTGTTTTTT. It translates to CSVSGTGPEKLFF. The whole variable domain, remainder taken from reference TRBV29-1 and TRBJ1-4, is SAVISQKPSRDICQRGTSLTIQCQVDSQVTMMFWYRQQPGQSLTLIATANQGSEATYESGFVIDKFPISRPNLTFSTLTVSNMSPEDSSIYLCSVSGTGPEKLFFGSGTQLSVL.

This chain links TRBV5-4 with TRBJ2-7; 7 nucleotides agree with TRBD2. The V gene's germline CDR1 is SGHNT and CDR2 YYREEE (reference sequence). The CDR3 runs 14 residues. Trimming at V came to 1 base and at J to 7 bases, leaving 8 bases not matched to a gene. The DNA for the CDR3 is TGTGCCAGCAGCTTGCCGGGAGGTCGGGGGGAGCAGTACTTC. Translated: CASSLPGGRGEQYF.

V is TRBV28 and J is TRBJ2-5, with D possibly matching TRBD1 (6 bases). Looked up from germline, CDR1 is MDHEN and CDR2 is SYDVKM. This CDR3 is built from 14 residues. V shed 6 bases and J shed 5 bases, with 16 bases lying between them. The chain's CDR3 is CASSDFRGLETQYF. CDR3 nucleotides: TGTGCCAGCAGCGATTTTAGGGGGTTGGAGACCCAGTACTTC.

The CDR3 bases are TGTGCCAGCAGTGTGACAGGGGAGACCCAGTACTTC. Translating it yields CASSVTGETQYF. The chain carries TRBV2 and TRBJ2-5, with 7 nucleotides matching TRBD1. The J segment lost 5 bases and the V segment lost 4 bases, leaving 1 base of the junction unmatched. This CDR3 region has 12 residues. Germline CDR1 is SNHLY and CDR2 is FYNNEI.

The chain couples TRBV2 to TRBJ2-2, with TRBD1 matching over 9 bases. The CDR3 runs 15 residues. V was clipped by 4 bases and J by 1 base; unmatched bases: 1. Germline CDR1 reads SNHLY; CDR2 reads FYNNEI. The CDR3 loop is CASSGQGGNTGELFF. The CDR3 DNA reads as TGTGCCAGCAGTGGACAGGGGGGGAACACCGGGGAGCTGTTTTTT.